The clone carrying this TCR beta chain was seen only a few times. The sample belongs to a study of blood T cells in healthy people across ages. Alongside a J-beta primer mix, a sample-barcoded 5' primer served in a second PCR lasting about 7 to 11 cycles. TCRdb re-called the 5' RACE reads with MiXCR, one entry per CDR3 protein. Found here are over 450,000 distinct CDR3 sequences, less than 25% of them singletons; the top ten hold approximately 8.7%. The data were also submitted as part of a second study, on T cells of mothers and their children. That study reports: The donor cohort consisted of a few healthy Caucasian mothers and their six children. RNA was extracted, and all of it went into cDNA synthesis at around 1.5 ug per 15 ul.

The TCR sequence derives from a boy aged 5-17 years in good health. The sequenced sample consisted of blood.

DNA of the CDR3: TGTGCCAGCAGCTTCCGGGACAGAGAGACCCAGTACTTC. Encoded protein: CASSFRDRETQYF. This chain uses TRBV5-6 with TRBJ2-7; 7 bases map to TRBD1. The J call may be incorrect, as the DNA end agrees better with TRBJ2-5. The CDR3 has 13 amino acids. Germline lookup yields CDR1 SGHDT and CDR2 YYEEEE.